This TCR beta chain was profiled in a study of T cell repertoires in cytomegalovirus infection. Across the whole study: Well-studied HLA-B-restricted epitopes and recently identified HLA-C-restricted epitopes of CMV were both used in the study. Both a matching HLA type and CMV infection were indicated by public TCR beta signatures. Whole-study findings and limits: Cumulative public TCR beta family frequency identified carriers of CMV plus the relevant HLA. There were HLA-C-restricted CMV-specific TCR beta clonotypes dominating the ex vivo response.

The CDR3 has 11 amino acids. The V gene lost 0 bases and the J gene lost 14 bases, with 9 bases spanning the gap. Germline V gene data show CDR1 as SGHRS and CDR2 as YFSETQ. TCRdb passed the reads through MiXCR, listing each CDR3 protein once. The sample shows about 830,000 distinct CDR3 sequences, over 25% of them seen only once. Of note for this clonotype: Its antigen is unknown.

J is TRBJ2-1 and V is TRBV5-1; a possible D gene is TRBD1 (5 bases). This receptor was taken from a human donor in good health (CMV status not recorded). Some clones in this sample may be carry-over from other donors' samples. The sample consisted of cultured CD8+ T cells from PBMCs, taken from culture after CMV antigen stimulation. The CDR3 reads CASSLGQDKFF. In DNA form, the CDR3 reads TGCGCCAGCAGCTTGGGTCAGGACAAGTTCTTC.